These 22 T cell receptor beta chains share one sample of origin, sequenced in a study of blood T cells in healthy people across ages. Primers used in a second PCR of about 6 to 11 cycles were a sample-barcoded 5' primer and a J-beta primer mix. TCRdb reanalysed the 5' RACE reads using MiXCR and keeps one entry per CDR3 protein. The data contain about 1,600,000 distinct CDR3 sequences, 42% of them singletons. Sequenced: blood. The receptors derive from a young woman in good health.

The chain employs TRBV29-1 and TRBJ2-5; 9 bases line up with TRBD2. The germline CDR1 and CDR2 sequences are SQVTM and ANQGSEA. Unmatched junction bases numbered 7, after V lost 3 bases and J lost 5 bases. This CDR3 is 14 amino acids long. The CDR3, as DNA: TGCAGCGTTGAGGTAGCGGGAGCGATGGAGACCCAGTACTTC. Protein: CSVEVAGAMETQYF.

In DNA, the CDR3 is TGCAGTGCTCCCAAACAGGGGGCGGATAAGCAGTTCTTC. Translated: CSAPKQGADKQFF. V usage is TRBV20-1 and J usage is TRBJ2-1, with TRBD1 identical over 9 bases. Trimming took 5 bases from V and 11 from J; bases not matched to a gene: 10. Looked up from germline, CDR1 is DFQATT and CDR2 is SNEGSKA (reference sequence). This CDR3 has 13 amino acids.

This chain uses TRBV5-1 with TRBJ1-2, with D tentatively TRBD1 (6 bases). CDR1 and CDR2 (germline): SGHRS, YFSETQ. Trimming removed 4 bases at V and 0 bases at J, with 16 bases between. CDR3 size: 16 residues. In nucleotides, the CDR3 is TGCGCCAGCAGCCGGGACAATCTCCCCGCTAACTATGGCTACACCTTC. This gives the protein CASSRDNLPANYGYTF.

The chain joins TRBV6-2 or TRBV6-3 to TRBJ2-7; 8 nucleotides match TRBD1. Trimming took 3 bases from V and 3 from J; bases not matched to a gene: 10. CDR1 and CDR2 from the germline V gene are MNHEY and SVGEGT. CDR3 length: 16 amino acids. The CDR3 is CASSYYLGGQGYEQYF. The CDR3 coding sequence is TGTGCCAGCAGTTATTATCTCGGCGGACAGGGCTACGAGCAGTACTTC.

The V call is TRBV20-1, the J call TRBJ2-5, with 9 bases that match TRBD2. Judging by the DNA end, TRBJ2-7 fits better; the J call may be wrong. This CDR3 spans 13 amino acids. In germline, CDR1 is DFQATT, CDR2 SNEGSKA (reference sequence). This CDR3 is CSAISGSRYEQYF. For the CDR3, the DNA is TGCAGTGCTATTAGCGGGAGTAGGTACGAGCAGTACTTC.

This clonotype has a handful of counts. The chain uses TRBV20-1 and TRBJ2-3; 7 bases are shared with TRBD1. Unmatched junction bases numbered 5, after V lost 4 bases and J lost 4 bases. CDR1 is DFQATT, CDR2 SNEGSKA, per germline (reference sequence). CDR3 length: 13 residues. CDR3 sequence (DNA): TGCAGTGCTATCACAGGGGTGGCAGATACGCAGTATTTT. Translation: CSAITGVADTQYF.

The V call is TRBV7-2, the J call TRBJ2-1; perhaps TRBD2 as D (6 bases). Germline-derived CDR1 and CDR2 are SGHTA and FQGNSA. V gave up 4 bases and J gave up 5 bases, with 15 bases separating them. CDR3 length equals 15 residues. The CDR3 DNA follows: TGTGCCAGCAGCTCCCGGGACTGGGGGAACAATGAGCAGTTCTTC. This gives the protein CASSSRDWGNNEQFF.

At least ten counts were recorded for this clonotype. This chain connects TRBV29-1 to TRBJ2-5; 15 bases agree with TRBD2. Trimming removed 6 bases from V and 8 bases from J; junction bases left unmatched: 10. The CDR3 has 15 residues. CDR1 is SQVTM, CDR2 ANQGSEA, per germline. The DNA for the CDR3 is TGCAGCGTGGACGACCCGGGACTAGCGGGAGGTACCCAGTACTTC. Its translation is CSVDDPGLAGGTQYF.

The rearrangement links TRBV30 to TRBJ2-3, with TRBD1 identical over 7 bases. V was clipped by 0 bases and J by 4 bases; unmatched bases: 7. The CDR3 spans 15 residues. CDR1 and CDR2 (germline): GTSNPN, SVGIG (reference sequence). CDR3 nucleotide sequence: TGTGCCTGGAGTGTACTCGACAGGGACGCAGATACGCAGTATTTT. Its translation: CAWSVLDRDADTQYF.

The sample holds a few counts of this clonotype. The rearrangement links TRBV7-6 to TRBJ1-6, with 7 bases fitting TRBD1. The junction had 9 bases not matched to a gene; V was cut back by 5 bases and J by 8 bases. Germline V lookup: CDR1 SGHVS, CDR2 FNYEAQ. CDR3 length equals 15 residues. This chain's CDR3 is CASSPRTGWDSPLHF. CDR3 nucleotides: TGTGCCAGCAGCCCGCGGACAGGTTGGGATTCACCCCTCCACTTT.

Many counts were recorded for this clonotype. Here the CDR3 DNA reads TGTGCCAGCAGTTTGACTAGCGGTGTCTACGAGCAGTACTTC. It codes for CASSLTSGVYEQYF. The chain joins TRBV14 to TRBJ2-7; 9 nucleotides line up with TRBD2. After removal of 6 bases from V and 3 bases from J, the junction contained 6 bases not matched to a gene. Germline CDR1 and CDR2: SGHDN and FVKESK. This CDR3 contains 14 residues.

The rearrangement uses TRBV28 and TRBJ2-1; tentatively, D is TRBD2 (7 bases). V shed 8 bases and J shed 8 bases, with 19 bases lying between them. The CDR3 length is 14 residues. Germline-derived CDR1 and CDR2 are MDHEN and SYDVKM. The CDR3 spells CASHRGAGSDEQFF. CDR3 in DNA: TGTGCCAGCCACCGGGGGGCAGGGAGCGATGAGCAGTTCTTC.

This chain connects TRBV7-2 to TRBJ2-7; D tentatively fits TRBD1 or TRBD2 (6 bases each). There are 15 residues in the CDR3. V shed 2 bases and J shed 6 bases, with 17 bases lying between them. CDR1 is SGHTA, CDR2 FQGNSA, per germline. CDR3 residues: CASSLFKEGETEQYF. Here the CDR3 DNA reads TGTGCCAGCAGCTTATTTAAGGAGGGGGAGACCGAGCAGTACTTC.

The chain has TRBV20-1 and TRBJ2-1; D might be TRBD1 or TRBD2, each matching 7 bases. Trimming removed 0 bases from V and 4 bases from J, with 22 bases in between. Germline lookup yields CDR1 DFQATT and CDR2 SNEGSKA (reference sequence). The CDR3 consists of 18 residues. CDR3 amino acids: CSARESRWEGAAYNEQFF. The CDR3 nucleotides are TGCAGTGCTAGAGAGTCCCGCTGGGAGGGGGCTGCATACAATGAGCAGTTCTTC.

The rearrangement joins TRBV12-3 or TRBV12-4 to TRBJ1-5; D is uncertain. The CDR3 length is 15 residues. The V gene lost 6 bases and the J gene lost 1 base, with 13 bases spanning the gap. In DNA, the CDR3 is TGTGCCAGCAGCCAACGGACGGGGAGCAATCAGCCCCAGCATTTT. Amino acids: CASSQRTGSNQPQHF.

This clonotype has just one count. At one boundary the junction diverges from the germline segment, which might be a read error. The chain recombines TRBV6-5 with TRBJ1-1; TRBD1 is a possible D gene (6 bases). This CDR3 contains 16 residues. From germline, CDR1 is MNHEY and CDR2 SVGAGI. The DNA for the CDR3 is TGTGCCTGCAGTTACCCACCGGACAGCGGGAGGGCTGAAGCTTTCTTT. Translated: CACSYPPDSGRAEAFF.

This clonotype occurred a few times. The chain uses TRBV20-1 and TRBJ2-7; no firm D call. Germline assignment: CDR1 DFQATT and CDR2 SNEGSKA (reference sequence). V shed 6 bases and J shed 6 bases, with 12 bases lying between them. The CDR3 loop spans 11 amino acids. CDR3 protein: CSAPLWSEQYF. CDR3 in DNA: TGCAGTGCCCCATTATGGAGCGAGCAGTACTTC.

Only a few counts were recorded for this clonotype. The rearrangement joins TRBV20-1 to TRBJ2-7, with D maybe TRBD1 (6 bases). V shed 0 bases and J shed 2 bases, with 14 bases lying between them. The germline V gene encodes CDR1 DFQATT and CDR2 SNEGSKA (reference sequence). This CDR3 contains 15 residues. The CDR3 loop reads CSARDPMTGTYEQYF. The CDR3 region has the DNA TGCAGTGCTAGAGACCCTATGACAGGAACCTACGAGCAGTACTTC.

The V and J genes are TRBV15 and TRBJ1-1; TRBD1 might be the D (6 bases). Germline CDR1 LNHNV, CDR2 YYDKDF (reference sequence). Trimming cost V 0 bases and J 6 bases, with 8 bases left between them. The CDR3 contains 13 residues. The CDR3, as DNA: TGTGCCACCAGCAGAGATGGGACATCTGAAGCTTTCTTT. This gives the protein CATSRDGTSEAFF.

V gene TRBV13 combines with J gene TRBJ2-3, with TRBD1 identical over 11 bases. Trimming at V came to 6 bases and at J to 3 bases, leaving 11 bases not matched to a gene. The CDR3 is 17 residues long. Looked up from germline, CDR1 is PRHDT and CDR2 is FYEKMQ (reference sequence). The CDR3 sequence: CASSPSRDRGTTDTQYF. The CDR3 region has the DNA TGTGCCAGCAGTCCGTCCCGGGACAGGGGGACAACAGATACGCAGTATTTT. The complete variable domain, with remaining parts taken from reference TRBV13 and TRBJ2-3, reads AAGVIQSPRHLIKEKRETATLKCYPIPRHDTVYWYQQGPGQDPQFLISFYEKMQSDKGSIPDRFSAQQFSDYHSELNMSSLELGDSALYFCASSPSRDRGTTDTQYFGPGTRLTVL.

This chain links TRBV5-1 with TRBJ2-7; tentative D call: TRBD1 (6 bases). Trimming stripped 4 bases from V and 2 bases from J, with 16 bases between. The length of the CDR3 is 15 residues. Germline CDR1 reads SGHRS; CDR2 reads YFSETQ. The CDR3 here is CASSRDGAGAYEQYF. The DNA of the CDR3 is TGCGCCAGCAGCCGGGATGGGGCAGGGGCCTACGAGCAGTACTTC. Full variable domain (missing parts from reference TRBV5-1 and TRBJ2-7): KAGVTQTPRYLIKTRGQQVTLSCSPISGHRSVSWYQQTPGQGLQFLFEYFSETQRNKGNFPGRFSGRQFSNSRSEMNVSTLELGDSALYLCASSRDGAGAYEQYFGPGTRLTVT.

This clonotype was counted a single time. One end of the junction varies from germline; a read error may be responsible. The V and J genes are TRBV24-1 and TRBJ2-4; TRBD2 matches 16 bases. This CDR3 region has 18 residues. The germline V gene has CDR1 KGHDR and CDR2 SFDVKD. The CDR3 loop reads CATSDPGTSGGASYEQCF. The CDR3 nucleotides are TGTGCCACCAGTGACCCCGGGACTAGCGGGGGGGCCTCATACGAGCAGTGCTTC.